A single sample is the source of the 29 T cell receptor beta chains below, sequenced in a study of blood T cell repertoires in COVID-19. Here immunoSEQ multiplex PCR was the method, and the copy in TCRdb shows in-frame clones only, minus some. Counted here are more than 130,000 clones, 85% to 90% occurring once; the ten biggest clones make up about 11%. The sample taken for sequencing was peripheral blood. These TCRs come from a middle-aged man with active or convalescent COVID-19.

The V and J genes are TRBV7-2 and TRBJ2-3; the match to TRBD1 covers 9 bases. Germline V CDR1 and CDR2: SGHTA, FQGNSA. This CDR3 has 15 amino acids. The V segment lost 5 bases and the J segment 0 bases; nucleotides outside the gene matches: 3. The CDR3 nucleotides read TGTGCCAGCAGCCTGACAGGGGGGAGCACAGATACGCAGTATTTT. This codes for CASSLTGGSTDTQYF.

This clone was observed a single time. The chain carries TRBV7-3 and TRBJ2-1; 9 nucleotides match TRBD2. The CDR3 totals 13 residues. Germline V gene lookup returns CDR1 SGHTA and CDR2 FQGTGA. J gave up 6 bases and V 8 bases, and 5 bases lay outside the gene matches. DNA of the CDR3: TGTGCCAGCCGGCGGGAGGGCCTCAATGAGCAGTTCTTC. Translating gives CASRREGLNEQFF.

This clone has a handful of counts. The chain recombines TRBV18 with TRBJ2-7; 8 bases match TRBD1. This CDR3 contains 17 residues. Germline CDR1 reads KGHSH; CDR2 reads LQKENI. J lost 0 bases, V lost 1 base, and 8 bases had no gene match. As DNA, the CDR3 is TGTGCCAGCTCACCACTGAAGACAGGGGCGAGCTCCTACGAGCAGTACTTC. It is translated as CASSPLKTGASSYEQYF.

This clone was seen once. The V gene is TRBV18, the J gene TRBJ2-6; TRBD1 matches at 8 bases. Trimming took 6 bases from V and 0 from J; bases not matched to a gene: 13. Germline CDR1 is KGHSH and CDR2 is LQKENI. CDR3 length: 19 amino acids. The CDR3 is CASSHRTGSRTSGANVLTF. DNA for the CDR3: TGTGCCAGCTCCCACCGGACAGGGTCTAGGACCTCTGGGGCCAACGTCCTGACTTTC. The complete variable domain, with remaining parts taken from reference TRBV18 and TRBJ2-6, reads NAGVMQNPRHLVRRRGQEARLRCSPMKGHSHVYWYRQLPEEGLKFMVYLQKENIIDESGMPKERFSAEFPKEGPSILRIQQVVRGDSAAYFCASSHRTGSRTSGANVLTFGAGSRLTVL.

This chain joins TRBV5-1 and TRBJ2-5, with 11 bases fitting TRBD2. CDR3 size: 14 residues. The V gene end was trimmed by 4 bases and the J gene end by 4 bases; junction bases not matched to a gene: 3. Germline CDR1 is SGHRS and CDR2 is YFSETQ. The CDR3 nucleotides are TGCGCCAGCAGCGTTGGACTAGCGGGAGAGACCCAGTACTTC. As protein: CASSVGLAGETQYF.

The rearrangement uses TRBV6-5 and TRBJ2-7; TRBD2 aligns across 13 bases. The CDR3 is made up of 14 amino acids. The V gene end was trimmed by 6 bases and the J gene end by 6 bases; junction bases not matched to a gene: 5. The germline V gene encodes CDR1 MNHEY and CDR2 SVGAGI. The CDR3 reads CASRRTSGSREQYF. DNA of the CDR3: TGTGCCAGCAGACGGACTAGCGGGAGTCGCGAGCAGTACTTC.

The V and J genes are TRBV2 and TRBJ2-1; 8 bases align to TRBD2. The CDR3 length is 15 residues. V shed 6 bases, J shed 8 bases, and the junction held 12 bases outside the gene matches. Per germline, CDR1 SNHLY and CDR2 FYNNEI. The CDR3 DNA reads as TGTGCCAGCAGCCGCGAGAACGGGAGGGCGGATGAGCAGTTCTTC. It translates to CASSRENGRADEQFF.

The gene calls are TRBV14 and TRBJ1-6; D gene unclear. CDR1 is SGHDN and CDR2 is FVKESK in the germline V gene. The CDR3 is made up of 13 amino acids. V was cut by 4 bases and J by 9 bases, with 10 bases left in between. The CDR3 bases are TGTGCCAGCAGCCCCCAACCCGGTTCACCCCTCCACTTT. Residues: CASSPQPGSPLHF.

CDR3 in amino acids: CATSAGGDQETQYF. DNA for the CDR3: TGTGCCACCAGCGCCGGCGGGGACCAAGAGACCCAGTACTTC. V usage is TRBV24-1 and J usage is TRBJ2-5; D might be TRBD2 (6 bases). V lost 7 bases and J lost 0, with 11 bases in between. CDR3 length: 14 amino acids. In germline, CDR1 is KGHDR, CDR2 SFDVKD.

The chain is built from TRBV24-1 and TRBJ2-7; TRBD1 matches 12 bases. The CDR3 contains 18 residues. J was trimmed by 3 bases and V by 3 bases; bases with no gene match: 11. CDR1 and CDR2 (germline): KGHDR, SFDVKD. CDR3 residues: CATSDGDRGLRGIYEQYF. CDR3 nucleotide sequence: TGTGCCACCAGTGATGGGGACAGGGGGCTACGGGGCATCTACGAGCAGTACTTC.

The V and J genes are TRBV11-1 and TRBJ2-3; 7 nucleotides match TRBD1. This CDR3 has 15 residues. Trimming at V came to 5 bases and at J to 4 bases, leaving 9 bases not matched to a gene. From germline, CDR1 is SGHAT and CDR2 FQDESV (reference sequence). The CDR3 region has the DNA TGTGCCAGCAGCCAGGGGGAACGGTGGCCAGATACGCAGTATTTT. It specifies CASSQGERWPDTQYF.

To note about this clone: The sample has other DNA sequences that encode this CDR3 too. The V call is TRBV18, the J call TRBJ2-5, with D maybe TRBD2 (6 bases). Trimming left V 2 bases short and J 1 base short, with 14 bases between. Germline CDR1 and CDR2: KGHSH and LQKENI. The CDR3 length is 16 residues. DNA for the CDR3: TGTGCCAGCTCACCATTGGGGGGTGCGACCCAAGAGACCCAGTACTTC. It translates to CASSPLGGATQETQYF.

V gene TRBV5-6 combines with J gene TRBJ2-7; D is ambiguous. Germline loops: CDR1 SGHDT, CDR2 YYEEEE. This CDR3 is built from 15 residues. Trimming shortened V by 4 bases and J by 9 bases, and 23 bases separated the two germline ends. The CDR3 loop is CASSARGQAALGQYF. The CDR3 region has the DNA TGTGCCAGCAGCGCCCGTGGGCAGGCAGCTTTGGGGCAGTACTTC.

The genes are TRBV28 and TRBJ1-2, with 9 bases lining up with TRBD1. From germline, CDR1 is MDHEN and CDR2 SYDVKM. The length of the CDR3 is 16 residues. The V and J ends lost 5 bases and 8 bases, in that order; junction bases with no gene match: 15. This CDR3 is CASSRPGTGFVGGYTF. In DNA form, the CDR3 reads TGTGCCAGCAGTCGTCCCGGGACAGGGTTTGTGGGCGGCTACACCTTC.

The CDR3 spells CASSLSLEETQYF. In DNA, the CDR3 is TGTGCCAGCAGCTTATCCCTAGAGGAGACCCAGTACTTC. The genes are TRBV11-1 and TRBJ2-5, with unresolved D. The CDR3 is made up of 13 amino acids. Germline-derived CDR1 and CDR2 are SGHAT and FQDESV (reference sequence). The ends were cut back, 2 bases at V and 5 bases at J, with 9 bases in the middle.

This clone was picked up a small number of times. The chain has TRBV5-4 and TRBJ1-3; D is unclear. Deletions cut 2 bases from V and 0 bases from J, with 9 bases between. Looked up from germline, CDR1 is SGHNT and CDR2 is YYREEE (reference sequence). The CDR3 contains 15 residues. CDR3 sequence reads: CASSFNTNSGNTIYF. The DNA of the CDR3 is TGTGCCAGCAGCTTTAACACCAACTCTGGAAACACCATATATTTT.

The V gene is TRBV18, the J gene TRBJ1-6, with TRBD1 matching 7 bases. Losses at the gene ends were 3 bases for V and 2 bases for J; bases not matched to a gene: 4. This CDR3 region has 16 residues. Germline CDR1 KGHSH, CDR2 LQKENI. As DNA, the CDR3 is TGTGCCAGCTCACCGCTGGGGACAGCCTATAATTCACCCCTCCACTTT. Its protein product is CASSPLGTAYNSPLHF.

This clone was counted a few times. The CDR3 bases are TGTGCCAGCCAGGGGACAGGCGATTATTCACCCCTCCACTTT. This gives the protein CASQGTGDYSPLHF. This chain joins TRBV9 and TRBJ1-6; 8 nucleotides agree with TRBD1. This CDR3 spans 14 amino acids. Unmatched junction bases numbered 8, after V lost 7 bases and J lost 8 bases. The V gene's germline CDR1 is SGDLS and CDR2 YYNGEE.

Only one count was recorded for this clone. The J gene is TRBJ2-1, the V gene TRBV28; D might be TRBD2 (5 bases). There are 16 residues in the CDR3. V lost 4 bases to trimming and J lost 1 base, with 14 bases between them. Germline V gene sequence: CDR1 MDHEN, CDR2 SYDVKM. The CDR3 DNA reads as TGTGCCAGCAGTTCCCGAGGGAGAGGGTCCTACAATGAGCAGTTCTTC. Its protein is CASSSRGRGSYNEQFF. The whole variable domain, remainder taken from reference TRBV28 and TRBJ2-1, is DVKVTQSSRYLVKRTGEKVFLECVQDMDHENMFWYRQDPGLGLRLIYFSYDVKMKEKGDIPEGYSVSREKKERFSLILESASTNQTSMYLCASSSRGRGSYNEQFFGPGTRLTVL.

The V call is TRBV6-5, the J call TRBJ2-1; the D gene is possibly TRBD2 (6 bases). V shed 1 base and J shed 7 bases, with 8 bases lying between them. CDR3 length: 13 residues. Per germline, CDR1 MNHEY and CDR2 SVGAGI. The DNA for the CDR3 is TGTGCCAGCAGTTACTTGGGGGGAAATGAGCAGTTCTTC. Amino acid sequence: CASSYLGGNEQFF.

The J gene is TRBJ1-6, the V gene TRBV9; D remains ambiguous. The germline gives CDR1 SGDLS, CDR2 YYNGEE. The V end lost 4 bases, the J end lost 5 bases, and 10 bases lay between the germline ends. The CDR3 totals 14 residues. The CDR3 region is CASSLSGNNSPLHF. Here the CDR3 DNA reads TGTGCCAGCAGCCTCTCAGGAAATAATTCACCCCTCCACTTT.

This chain links TRBV11-2 with TRBJ2-2; 8 bases line up with TRBD2. The CDR3 sequence is 19 residues long. Germline V CDR1 and CDR2: SGHAT, FQNNGV. The V gene end was trimmed by 5 bases and the J gene end by 0 bases; junction bases not matched to a gene: 14. The DNA of the CDR3 is TGTGCCAGCAGCCCCGGCGGAGCGGGAGAGGCCCCGAACACCGGGGAGCTGTTTTTT. This codes for CASSPGGAGEAPNTGELFF.

The chain's CDR3 is CASSGQMDYEQYF. Here the CDR3 DNA reads TGTGCCAGCAGTGGACAGATGGACTACGAGCAGTACTTC. The chain joins TRBV12-3 or TRBV12-4 to TRBJ2-7, with D perhaps matching TRBD1 (6 bases). The ends were cut back, 5 bases at V and 3 bases at J, with 11 bases in the middle. The CDR3 has 13 residues.

A few counts support this clone. The chain uses TRBV30 and TRBJ2-2, with 7 bases aligning to TRBD2. The CDR3 sequence is 13 residues long. Germline V gives CDR1 GTSNPN, CDR2 SVGIG (reference sequence). J lost 6 bases, V lost 2 bases, and 3 bases had no gene match. CDR3: CAWSLGGAGELFF. As DNA, the CDR3 is TGTGCCTGGAGTCTGGGGGGGGCCGGGGAGCTGTTTTTT.

This clone was seen more than once but under ten times. CDR3 sequence reads: CASSSPPGQGDEKLFF. The CDR3, as DNA: TGTGCCAGCAGTTCCCCGCCGGGACAGGGGGATGAAAAACTGTTTTTT. The chain has TRBV28 and TRBJ1-4; TRBD1 matches at 11 bases. This CDR3 comprises 16 residues. CDR1 is MDHEN, CDR2 SYDVKM, per germline. J was trimmed by 6 bases and V by 4 bases; bases with no gene match: 7.

The CDR3 coding sequence is TGTGCCAGCAGCGTAGACGGGAGGATTAACACCGGGGAGCTGTTTTTT. Amino acids: CASSVDGRINTGELFF. This chain joins TRBV9 and TRBJ2-2; TRBD2 agrees at 7 bases. The trim removed 0 bases at V and 2 bases at J, leaving 4 bases unmatched. Germline lookup yields CDR1 SGDLS and CDR2 YYNGEE. The CDR3 consists of 16 residues.

The CDR3 here is CASSSIREKETQYF. As DNA, the CDR3 is TGTGCCAGCAGCTCCATACGGGAAAAGGAGACCCAGTACTTC. The chain carries TRBV5-6 and TRBJ2-5, with D perhaps TRBD2 (5 bases). There are 14 residues in the CDR3. V was trimmed by 3 bases and J by 5 bases, leaving 14 bases between them. Germline assignment: CDR1 SGHDT and CDR2 YYEEEE. The whole variable domain, remainder taken from reference TRBV5-6 and TRBJ2-5, is DAGVTQSPTHLIKTRGQQVTLRCSPKSGHDTVSWYQQALGQGPQFIFQYYEEEERQRGNFPDRFSGHQFPNYSSELNVNALLLGDSALYLCASSSIREKETQYFGPGTRLLVL.

The J gene is TRBJ2-1, the V gene TRBV3-1 (or the pseudogene TRBV3-2); 14 nucleotides match TRBD2. Germline CDR1 LGHDT, CDR2 YNNKEL (reference sequence). V was clipped by 4 bases and J by 7 bases; unmatched bases: 6. This CDR3 is 16 amino acids long. CDR3 bases: TGTGCCAGCAGCCTCGGGACTAGCGGGAGTGGGAATGAGCAGTTCTTC. Amino acid sequence: CASSLGTSGSGNEQFF.

This clone was counted a single time. The chain recombines TRBV5-1 with TRBJ2-2; D ambiguous. Deletions cut 1 base from V and 3 bases from J, with 7 bases between. This CDR3 is built from 14 residues. Germline loops: CDR1 SGHRS, CDR2 YFSETQ. CDR3 DNA: TGCGCCAGCAGCTTGCACCCAGACACCGGGGAGCTGTTTTTT. Translating it yields CASSLHPDTGELFF.